This TCR beta chain was sequenced in a study of control samples from healthy donors and cancer patients. Clones were sequenced by immunoSEQ multiplex PCR, and TCRdb holds only the in-frame ones, with some missing. The repertoire holds 110,000 to 150,000 clones, with about nine tenths as singletons. This CDR3 region has 15 residues. The clonotype comes from a man aged 25 to 40 in good health. Sequencing was done on a sample of blood. The rearrangement uses TRBV12-2 and TRBJ2-3; the table names TRBD1, a call not compared with the DNA. TRBV12-2 is deemed a pseudogene. CDR3 in amino acids: CASRLGDRRTDTQYF. CDR3 in DNA: TGTGCAAGTCGCTTGGGGGACAGGAGGACAGATACGCAGTATTTT.